In this sample, the clone carrying this TCR beta chain turned up many times. This entry belongs to a study of identical twins. TCRdb reprocessed the 5' RACE reads via MiXCR and lists one record per CDR3 protein. The table lists just over 500,000 distinct CDR3 sequences, around 20% of them singletons. The same sample was also used in a study of T cells expressing NK-cell markers.

The TCR sequence derives from a woman under 30 in good health. Source material: CD4+ T cells sorted from blood.

Here the CDR3 DNA reads TGTGCCAGCAGCTCGGGACCGACGTTGAACACCGGGGAGCTGTTTTTT. Amino acids: CASSSGPTLNTGELFF. This rearrangement joins TRBV5-6 to TRBJ2-2; TRBD1 or TRBD2 may be the D gene (5 bases each). V lost 3 bases and J lost 1, with 13 bases in between. Germline CDR1 and CDR2: SGHDT and YYEEEE. This CDR3 comprises 16 residues. The variable domain in full, with the rest retrieved from reference TRBV5-6 and TRBJ2-2, is DAGVTQSPTHLIKTRGQQVTLRCSPKSGHDTVSWYQQALGQGPQFIFQYYEEEERQRGNFPDRFSGHQFPNYSSELNVNALLLGDSALYLCASSSGPTLNTGELFFGEGSRLTVL.